Listed here are 28 T cell receptor beta chains from one sample, sequenced in a study of CD8 T cells in Susac syndrome. Random hexamers served to reverse transcribe roughly 0.5 to 1 ug RNA. A single record per CDR3 protein comes from TCRdb applying MiXCR to the immunoSEQ multiplex PCR reads. The sample has approximately 110,000 distinct CDR3 sequences, just over 90% seen once. The sequenced sample consisted of CD8+ T cells from PBMCs. These receptors were collected from a human donor with multiple sclerosis.

CDR3 sequence: CASSLDRAQETQYF. CDR3 DNA sequence: TGCGCCAGCAGCTTGGACAGGGCGCAAGAGACCCAGTACTTC. The chain has TRBV5-1 and TRBJ2-5, with TRBD1 as a possible D gene (6 bases). Germline-derived CDR1 and CDR2 are SGHRS and YFSETQ. The CDR3 consists of 14 residues. V lost 0 bases and J 2 bases, leaving 8 bases between the germline ends.

The gene calls are TRBV7-9 and TRBJ1-2; D is ambiguous. This CDR3 comprises 15 residues. The V and J ends lost 8 bases and 2 bases respectively, with 18 bases between them. CDR1 is SEHNR and CDR2 is FQNEAQ in the germline V gene (reference sequence). The CDR3 DNA follows: TGTGCCAGCCGCAGCCCGGGGAACTCCAACTATGGCTACACCTTC. This gives the protein CASRSPGNSNYGYTF.

The J gene is TRBJ2-3, the V gene TRBV2, with 7 bases lining up with TRBD1. V lost 6 bases and J lost 3; bases outside the gene matches: 12. CDR3 size: 16 residues. Germline loops: CDR1 SNHLY, CDR2 FYNNEI. The CDR3 sequence: CASRKETGSSTDTQYF. CDR3 DNA sequence: TGTGCCAGCAGGAAAGAGACAGGGTCCTCGACAGATACGCAGTATTTT.

This clonotype was seen a few times. The chain combines TRBV27 with TRBJ2-7; D remains ambiguous. The CDR3 runs 13 residues. Germline CDR1 reads MNHEY; CDR2 reads SMNVEV (reference sequence). The ends were cut back, 3 bases at V and 0 bases at J, with 6 bases in the middle. The CDR3 coding sequence is TGTGCCAGCAGTTTCTCTGGCTCCTACGAGCAGTACTTC. Translated: CASSFSGSYEQYF.

This sequence joins TRBV5-1 and TRBJ2-2, with D perhaps TRBD1 (6 bases). The CDR3 runs 15 residues. Germline CDR1 is SGHRS and CDR2 is YFSETQ. V was pared by 0 bases and J by 7 bases, with 13 bases between. In DNA form, the CDR3 reads TGCGCCAGCAGCTTGGCGGCAGGGGAGATCGGGGAGCTGTTTTTT. It codes for CASSLAAGEIGELFF.

J is TRBJ2-5 and V is TRBV12-3 or TRBV12-4; D possibly corresponds to TRBD2 (6 bases). The CDR3 has 14 residues. Trimming shortened V by 2 bases and J by 2 bases, and 9 bases separated the two germline ends. This CDR3 reads CASSLSGLQETQYF. Written as DNA, the CDR3 is TGTGCCAGCAGTTTATCGGGACTTCAAGAGACCCAGTACTTC.

The V gene is TRBV27, the J gene TRBJ2-2; D uncertain. CDR1 is MNHEY and CDR2 is SMNVEV in the germline V gene (reference sequence). The CDR3 totals 15 residues. V was cut by 7 bases and J by 5 bases, with 17 bases left in between. CDR3 nucleotide sequence: TGTGCCAGCAAACCGTTTGGGATTCGGACCGGGGAGCTGTTTTTT. It codes for CASKPFGIRTGELFF.

V gene TRBV20-1 combines with J gene TRBJ2-3, with a tentative D call TRBD2 (5 bases). Germline loops: CDR1 DFQATT, CDR2 SNEGSKA (reference sequence). V lost 6 bases and J lost 6, with 16 bases in between. The CDR3 runs 13 residues. The CDR3 nucleotides read TGCAGTGCCGCCCTGAGGCGGGCCGATACGCAGTATTTT. Its translation is CSAALRRADTQYF.

This chain links TRBV7-9 with TRBJ2-7; 7 positions match TRBD1. Germline V CDR1 and CDR2: SEHNR, FQNEAQ (reference sequence). The CDR3 is 14 amino acids. Trimming removed 6 bases from V and 5 bases from J; junction bases left unmatched: 10. In DNA form, the CDR3 reads TGTGCCAGCAGTCAAGGGGGCCGGCCCCACGAGCAGTACTTC. Amino acids: CASSQGGRPHEQYF.

This chain connects TRBV28 to TRBJ2-7; D is unresolved. Trimming took off 6 bases at V and 9 bases at J, with 9 bases between the two ends. CDR3 size: 10 residues. The V gene's germline CDR1 is MDHEN and CDR2 SYDVKM. The CDR3 bases are TGTGCCAGCAGGGGCGGTAGGCAGTACTTC. It codes for CASRGGRQYF. The complete variable domain, with remaining parts taken from reference TRBV28 and TRBJ2-7, reads DVKVTQSSRYLVKRTGEKVFLECVQDMDHENMFWYRQDPGLGLRLIYFSYDVKMKEKGDIPEGYSVSREKKERFSLILESASTNQTSMYLCASRGGRQYFGPGTRLTVT.

The V call is TRBV27, the J call TRBJ1-1, with 9 nucleotides matching TRBD1. CDR3 size: 16 residues. Germline CDR1 reads MNHEY; CDR2 reads SMNVEV (reference sequence). Losses at the gene ends were 0 bases for V and 5 bases for J; bases not matched to a gene: 7. In DNA, the CDR3 is TGTGCCAGCAGTTTATCGTTGACAGGGGGTAGGACTGAAGCTTTCTTT. It yields the protein CASSLSLTGGRTEAFF.

Concerning this clonotype: At one boundary the junction diverges from the germline segment, which might be a read error. The chain has TRBV7-9 and TRBJ2-4; D may be TRBD2 (6 bases). This CDR3 has 12 amino acids. Germline loops: CDR1 SEHNR, CDR2 FQNEAQ (reference sequence). CDR3 in amino acids: CASSSFGRGHVF. Written as DNA, the CDR3 is TGTGCCAGCAGCTCCTTCGGGCGGGGTCACGTCTTC. The whole variable domain, remainder taken from reference TRBV7-9 and TRBJ2-4, is DTGVSQNPRHKITKRGQNVTFRCDPISEHNRLYWYRQTLGQGPEFLTYFQNEAQLEKSRLLSDRFSAERPKGSFSTLEIQRTEQGDSAMYLCASSSFGRGHVFGAGTRLSVL.

The J gene is TRBJ2-5, the V gene TRBV5-1; TRBD2 agrees at 13 bases. V lost 3 bases and J lost 3; bases outside the gene matches: 5. This CDR3 has 16 residues. CDR1 and CDR2 (germline): SGHRS, YFSETQ. CDR3: CASSSSGTSGEETQYF. CDR3 in DNA: TGCGCCAGCAGCTCTTCCGGGACTAGCGGGGAAGAGACCCAGTACTTC. Variable domain in full (rest from reference TRBV5-1 and TRBJ2-5): KAGVTQTPRYLIKTRGQQVTLSCSPISGHRSVSWYQQTPGQGLQFLFEYFSETQRNKGNFPGRFSGRQFSNSRSEMNVSTLELGDSALYLCASSSSGTSGEETQYFGPGTRLLVL.

The chain recombines TRBV7-9 with TRBJ1-5; D might be TRBD1 (6 bases). Trimming removed 5 bases from V and 4 bases from J, with 12 bases in between. The germline V gene encodes CDR1 SEHNR and CDR2 FQNEAQ (reference sequence). The CDR3 extends over 14 amino acids. This chain's CDR3 is CASSVGGANQPQHF. CDR3 sequence (DNA): TGTGCCAGCAGCGTTGGGGGGGCAAATCAGCCCCAGCATTTT.

This chain joins TRBV30 and TRBJ2-5, with 9 bases matching TRBD2. This CDR3 has 14 amino acids. The germline gives CDR1 GTSNPN, CDR2 SVGIG (reference sequence). V lost 1 base and J lost 6; bases outside the gene matches: 6. CDR3 nucleotides: TGTGCCTGGAGTGAGGGCGGGGGGGCGCAGACCCAGTACTTC. This sequence encodes CAWSEGGGAQTQYF. The entire variable domain, with the rest obtained from reference TRBV30 and TRBJ2-5, is as follows: SQTIHQWPATLVQPVGSPLSLECTVEGTSNPNLYWYRQAAGRGLQLLFYSVGIGQISSEVPQNLSASRPQDRQFILSSKKLLLSDSGFYLCAWSEGGGAQTQYFGPGTRLLVL.

J is TRBJ1-2 and V is TRBV19; 7 bases line up with TRBD1. This CDR3 has 16 residues. Germline trimming cut 3 bases from V and 4 bases from J; bases unmatched to any gene: 11. Germline V gene lookup returns CDR1 LNHDA and CDR2 SQIVND (reference sequence). The DNA of the CDR3 is TGTGCCAGTAGTATTTTGGGCTCCGGGACAGTCTATGGCTACACCTTC. This gives the protein CASSILGSGTVYGYTF.

The CDR3 is CASSKEAPIILSHRELFF. Written as DNA, the CDR3 is TGTGCCAGCAGCAAAGAGGCTCCGATCATCCTTTCCCACCGGGAGCTGTTTTTT. V and J are TRBV21-1 and TRBJ2-2. TRBV21-1 is recorded as a pseudogene. The CDR3 has 18 amino acids.

In nucleotides, the CDR3 is TGTGCCAGCAGGGGACTAGCGGGAGACGGGTACTTC. It is translated as CASRGLAGDGYF. This chain links TRBV6-1 with TRBJ2-4; 14 bases are a match to TRBD2. The CDR3 contains 12 residues. Germline V gene lookup returns CDR1 MNHNS and CDR2 SASEGT. V gave up 6 bases and J gave up 15 bases; unmatched junction bases: 4.

This chain links TRBV30 with TRBJ2-3, with 7 bases that match TRBD2. The CDR3 covers 15 residues. V lost 1 base, J lost 0 bases, and 4 bases stayed unmatched. Germline CDR1 reads GTSNPN; CDR2 reads SVGIG (reference sequence). The CDR3 bases are TGTGCCTGGAGTGAAAATAGCGGGAGCACAGATACGCAGTATTTT. Its protein is CAWSENSGSTDTQYF.

The chain joins TRBV6-1 to TRBJ2-3; TRBD2 matches 10 bases. This CDR3 contains 15 residues. J lost 4 bases, V lost 6 bases, and 7 bases had no gene match. The V gene's germline CDR1 is MNHNS and CDR2 SASEGT. The CDR3 sequence: CASSPGTSVSDTQYF. The CDR3 DNA reads as TGTGCCAGCAGCCCGGGGACTAGCGTCTCAGATACGCAGTATTTT.

V usage is TRBV12-3 or TRBV12-4 and J usage is TRBJ2-1, with a weak D call TRBD2 (5 bases). Trimming left V 6 bases short and J 4 bases short, with 16 bases between. The CDR3 contains 15 residues. The CDR3 DNA sequence: TGTGCCAGCAGGAAACCCGGGGATGTATACAATGAGCAGTTCTTC. The encoded protein is CASRKPGDVYNEQFF.

J is TRBJ1-6 and V is TRBV12-3 or TRBV12-4; D possibly corresponds to TRBD1 (5 bases). V lost 3 bases, J lost 7 bases, and 13 bases lay in between. This CDR3 has 15 residues. DNA of the CDR3: TGTGCCAGCAGTTTGAAGGGGCAGTTCAATTCACCCCTCCACTTT. Translated: CASSLKGQFNSPLHF.

This chain links TRBV20-1 with TRBJ1-1; D is unclear. The V end was cut by 0 bases, the J end by 13 bases, with 21 bases between. CDR1 is DFQATT and CDR2 is SNEGSKA in the germline V gene (reference sequence). This CDR3 contains 14 residues. The CDR3 reads CSARDPYGPMKLFF. DNA of the CDR3: TGCAGTGCTAGAGATCCCTACGGACCCATGAAGCTTTTCTTT.

V gene TRBV20-1 combines with J gene TRBJ2-1; TRBD2 matches at 9 bases. The CDR3 extends over 16 amino acids. In germline, CDR1 is DFQATT, CDR2 SNEGSKA (reference sequence). J gave up 0 bases and V 1 base, and 4 bases lay outside the gene matches. The CDR3 reads CSARGGLASSYNEQFF. For the CDR3, the DNA is TGCAGTGCTAGAGGGGGACTAGCCAGCTCCTACAATGAGCAGTTCTTC.

The chain employs TRBV9 and TRBJ2-6; the D is unclear. Germline CDR1 SGDLS, CDR2 YYNGEE. The CDR3 extends over 15 amino acids. The germline V and J ends were trimmed by 0 bases and 1 base, with 5 bases remaining between them. This chain's CDR3 is CASSVEESGANVLTF. As DNA, the CDR3 is TGTGCCAGCAGCGTAGAAGAGTCTGGGGCCAACGTCCTGACTTTC. Using reference TRBV9 and TRBJ2-6 for the parts outside the CDR3, the full variable domain is DSGVTQTPKHLITATGQRVTLRCSPRSGDLSVYWYQQSLDQGLQFLIQYYNGEERAKGNILERFSAQQFPDLHSELNLSSLELGDSALYFCASSVEESGANVLTFGAGSRLTVL.

The table lists this clonotype with a few counts. The chain employs TRBV15 and TRBJ1-2; 7 bases map to TRBD1. With V trimmed by 5 bases and J by 6 bases, 3 bases remained unmatched. The CDR3 runs 12 residues. Per germline, CDR1 LNHNV and CDR2 YYDKDF (reference sequence). This CDR3 reads CATSDREDGYTF. For the CDR3, the DNA is TGTGCCACCAGCGACAGGGAAGATGGCTACACCTTC.

The chain links TRBV19 to TRBJ2-1, with 12 bases that match TRBD2. V was pared by 2 bases and J by 7 bases, with 9 bases of the junction left unmatched. The CDR3 runs to 17 residues. CDR1 is LNHDA and CDR2 is SQIVND in the germline V gene (reference sequence). The CDR3 sequence: CASSIRASGRASNEQFF. CDR3 coding DNA: TGTGCCAGTAGTATAAGGGCTAGCGGGAGGGCTTCGAATGAGCAGTTCTTC.

This clonotype appeared a few times. The V call is TRBV12-3 or TRBV12-4, the J call TRBJ1-2, with unresolved D. The CDR3 is made up of 13 amino acids. V was shortened by 2 bases and J by 3 bases, with 7 bases between the two germline ends. The CDR3 DNA reads TGTGCCAGCAGTTTACAGCTCGACTATGGCTACACCTTC. Protein product: CASSLQLDYGYTF.